This T cell receptor beta chain originates from a study of T cells in localized non-small cell lung cancer. Overall study results and limits: Higher T cell density in the blood was associated with longer overall survival, whereas higher adjacent-lung clonality associated with shorter survival. Uninvolved adjacent lung showed peak T cell clonality, exceeding tumor. Adjacent lung tissue had a median around 50 of the top 100 clones found in the tumor. Heterogeneity remains possible because sequencing was limited to only one tumor region.

In regard to this clone: The antigen is unknown.

Here immunoSEQ multiplex PCR was the method, and the copy in TCRdb shows in-frame clones only, minus some. This sample has approximately 35,000 clones, with roughly nine tenths found just once. The CDR3 length is 13 residues. V trimming: 5 bases; J trimming: 4 bases; junction bases outside the gene matches: 5. Germline CDR1 is SGHDT and CDR2 is YYEEEE. The chain uses TRBV5-6 and TRBJ2-7; the match to TRBD1 covers 8 bases. The sequencing used PBMCs, collected before any cancer treatment. The clonotype originates from a man aged 40 to 75 with stage II lung adenocarcinoma. The CDR3: CASRRTGSYEQYF. CDR3 DNA sequence: TGTGCCAGCAGACGGACAGGGTCGTACGAGCAGTACTTC.